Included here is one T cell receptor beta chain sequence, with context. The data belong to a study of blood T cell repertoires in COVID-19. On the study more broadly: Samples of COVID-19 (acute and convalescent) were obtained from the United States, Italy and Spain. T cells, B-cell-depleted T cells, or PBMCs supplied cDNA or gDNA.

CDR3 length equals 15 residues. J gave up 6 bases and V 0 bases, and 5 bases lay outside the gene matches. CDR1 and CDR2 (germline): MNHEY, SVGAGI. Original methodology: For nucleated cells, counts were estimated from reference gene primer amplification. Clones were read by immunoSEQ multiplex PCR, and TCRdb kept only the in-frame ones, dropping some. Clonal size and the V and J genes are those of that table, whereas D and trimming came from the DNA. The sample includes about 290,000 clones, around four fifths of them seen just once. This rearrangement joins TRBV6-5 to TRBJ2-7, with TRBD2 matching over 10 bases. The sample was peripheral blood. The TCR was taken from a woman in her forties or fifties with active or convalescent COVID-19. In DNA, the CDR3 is TGTGCCAGCAGTTACTCACCTAGCGGGAGACTCGAGCAGTACTTC. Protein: CASSYSPSGRLEQYF.